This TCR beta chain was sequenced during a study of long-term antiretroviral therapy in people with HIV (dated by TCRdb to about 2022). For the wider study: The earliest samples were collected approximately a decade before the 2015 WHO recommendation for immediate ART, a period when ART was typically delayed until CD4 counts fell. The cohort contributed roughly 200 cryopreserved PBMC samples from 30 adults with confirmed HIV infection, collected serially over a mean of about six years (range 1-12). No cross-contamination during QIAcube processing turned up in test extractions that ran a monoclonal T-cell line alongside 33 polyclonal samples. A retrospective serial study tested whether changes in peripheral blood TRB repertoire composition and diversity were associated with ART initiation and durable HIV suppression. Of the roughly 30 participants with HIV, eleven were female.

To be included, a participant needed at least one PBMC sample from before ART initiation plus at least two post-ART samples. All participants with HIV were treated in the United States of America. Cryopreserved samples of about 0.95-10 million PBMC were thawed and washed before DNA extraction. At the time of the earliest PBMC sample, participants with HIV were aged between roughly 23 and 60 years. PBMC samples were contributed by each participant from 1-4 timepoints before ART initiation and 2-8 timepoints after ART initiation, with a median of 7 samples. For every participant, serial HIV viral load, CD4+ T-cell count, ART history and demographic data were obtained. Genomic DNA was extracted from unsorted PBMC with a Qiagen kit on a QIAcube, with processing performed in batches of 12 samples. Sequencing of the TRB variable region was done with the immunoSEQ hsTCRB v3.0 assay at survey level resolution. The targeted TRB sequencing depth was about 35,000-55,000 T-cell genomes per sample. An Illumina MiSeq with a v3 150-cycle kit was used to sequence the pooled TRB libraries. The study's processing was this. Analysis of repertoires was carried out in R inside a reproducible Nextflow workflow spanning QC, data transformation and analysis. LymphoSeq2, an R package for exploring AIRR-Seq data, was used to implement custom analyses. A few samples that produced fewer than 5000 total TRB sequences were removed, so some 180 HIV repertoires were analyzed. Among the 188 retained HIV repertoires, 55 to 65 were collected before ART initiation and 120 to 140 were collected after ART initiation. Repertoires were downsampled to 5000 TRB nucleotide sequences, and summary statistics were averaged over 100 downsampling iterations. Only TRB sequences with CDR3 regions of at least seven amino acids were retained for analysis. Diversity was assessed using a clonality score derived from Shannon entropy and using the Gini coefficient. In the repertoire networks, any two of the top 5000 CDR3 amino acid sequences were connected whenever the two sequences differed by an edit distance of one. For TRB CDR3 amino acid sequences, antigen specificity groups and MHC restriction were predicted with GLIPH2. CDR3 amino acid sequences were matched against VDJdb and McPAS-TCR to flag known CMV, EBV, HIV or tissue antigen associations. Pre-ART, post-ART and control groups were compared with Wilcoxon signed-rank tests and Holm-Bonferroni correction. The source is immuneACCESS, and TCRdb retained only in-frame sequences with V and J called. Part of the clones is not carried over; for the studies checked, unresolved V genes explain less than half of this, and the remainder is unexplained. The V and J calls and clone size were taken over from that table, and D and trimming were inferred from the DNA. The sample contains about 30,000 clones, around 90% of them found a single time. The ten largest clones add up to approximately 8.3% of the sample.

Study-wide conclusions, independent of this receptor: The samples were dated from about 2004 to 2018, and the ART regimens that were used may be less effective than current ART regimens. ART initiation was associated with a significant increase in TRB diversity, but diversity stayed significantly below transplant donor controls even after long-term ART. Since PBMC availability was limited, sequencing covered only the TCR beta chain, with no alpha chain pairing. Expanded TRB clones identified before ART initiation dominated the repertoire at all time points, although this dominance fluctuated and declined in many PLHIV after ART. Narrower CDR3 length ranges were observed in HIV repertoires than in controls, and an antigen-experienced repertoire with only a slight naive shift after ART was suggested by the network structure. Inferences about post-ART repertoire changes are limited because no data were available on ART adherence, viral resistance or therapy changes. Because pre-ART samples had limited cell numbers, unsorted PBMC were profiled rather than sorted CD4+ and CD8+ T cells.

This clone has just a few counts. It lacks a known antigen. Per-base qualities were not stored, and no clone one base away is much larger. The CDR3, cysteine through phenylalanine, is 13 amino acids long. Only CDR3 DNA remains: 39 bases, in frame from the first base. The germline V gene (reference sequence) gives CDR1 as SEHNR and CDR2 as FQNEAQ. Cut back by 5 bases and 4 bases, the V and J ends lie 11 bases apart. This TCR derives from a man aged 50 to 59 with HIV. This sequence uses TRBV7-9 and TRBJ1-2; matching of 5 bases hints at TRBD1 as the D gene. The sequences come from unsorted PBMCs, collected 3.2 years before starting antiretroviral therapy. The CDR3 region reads CASSESGSYGYTF. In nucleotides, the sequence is TGTGCCAGCAGCGAATCAGGGAGCTATGGCTACACCTTC.